A single sample is the source of the 25 T cell receptor beta chains below, sequenced in a study of read filtering for tumor transcriptome and immune sequencing. The library was built from 400 ng RNA with molecular barcoded adaptors for alpha/delta and beta/gamma chains. A single record per CDR3 protein comes from TCRdb applying MiXCR to the reads. This sample has approximately 61,000 distinct CDR3 sequences, with roughly 19% found just once. Sequenced input: a population of CD138-negative cells sorted from bone marrow. Receptors were obtained from a donor at least 40 years old with multiple myeloma.

Ten or more counts support this clonotype. The V and J genes are TRBV20-1 and TRBJ2-7; TRBD1 matches 7 bases. The CDR3 contains 15 residues. The germline CDR1 and CDR2 sequences are DFQATT and SNEGSKA (reference sequence). V lost 3 bases, J lost 1 base, and 9 bases stayed unmatched. The CDR3 region has the DNA TGCAGTGCTAGGCCCAGACAGGGAAGATCCTACGAGCAGTACTTC. It translates to CSARPRQGRSYEQYF.

At least ten counts were recorded for this clonotype. CDR3 nucleotide sequence: TGTGCCAGCAGCTTGGCCCCGCTGGTGGTTCAAGAGACCCAGTACTTC. It is translated as CASSLAPLVVQETQYF. The chain uses TRBV5-8 and TRBJ2-5; D uncertain. CDR1 is SGHTS and CDR2 is YDEGEE in the germline V gene. Trimming cost V 0 bases and J 2 bases, with 14 bases left between them. The CDR3 runs to 16 residues.

This clonotype was recorded many times. This chain links TRBV28 with TRBJ1-2; no clear D gene. The V end was cut by 5 bases, the J end by 4 bases, with 8 bases between. From germline, CDR1 is MDHEN and CDR2 SYDVKM. The CDR3 runs 12 residues. The chain's CDR3 is CASSPRGYGYTF. DNA for the CDR3: TGTGCCAGCAGTCCCAGAGGCTATGGCTACACCTTC.

In this sample, this clonotype turned up many times. The rearrangement links TRBV29-1 to TRBJ2-3; D might be TRBD1 or TRBD2, each matching 5 bases. Trimming pared 0 bases from V and 6 bases from J, leaving 13 bases between. The CDR3 covers 14 residues. CDR1 and CDR2 (germline): SQVTM, ANQGSEA. The CDR3 region has the DNA TGCAGCGTTGAAGATCCGCTAGGGGAGGATACGCAGTATTTT. Protein sequence: CSVEDPLGEDTQYF.

This clonotype was seen only once. This is likely a read error, given that the CDR3 carries no conserved phenylalanine or tryptophan at its end. This rearrangement joins TRBV7-6 to TRBJ2-7, with D perhaps matching TRBD2 (6 bases). From germline, CDR1 is SGHVS and CDR2 FNYEAQ. The CDR3 is 16 amino acids. Trimming pared 1 base from V and 7 bases from J, leaving 20 bases between. The CDR3 DNA sequence: TGTGCCAGCAGCTTAGGTCTCGGGACTGCCCAAGGGGAGCAGTACCTC. It yields the protein CASSLGLGTAQGEQYL.

There are many counts of this clonotype. The chain has TRBV6-2 or TRBV6-3 and TRBJ2-1; 8 nucleotides line up with TRBD2. This CDR3 is 14 amino acids long. V gave up 2 bases and J gave up 7 bases; unmatched junction bases: 4. Germline-derived CDR1 and CDR2 are MNHEY and SVGEGT. In DNA form, the CDR3 reads TGTGCCAGCAGTTACGGGACTAGGTTTAATGAGCAGTTCTTC. As protein: CASSYGTRFNEQFF.

This clonotype was seen ten or more times. This chain uses TRBV28 with TRBJ2-7, with D perhaps TRBD2 (6 bases). The CDR3 runs to 13 residues. V lost 8 bases and J 6 bases, leaving 17 bases between the germline ends. CDR1 and CDR2 (germline): MDHEN, SYDVKM. In DNA form, the CDR3 reads TGTGCCAGCCTGCCGCGGGAATCCAGCGAGCAGTACTTC. This gives the protein CASLPRESSEQYF. The entire variable domain, with the rest obtained from reference TRBV28 and TRBJ2-7, is as follows: DVKVTQSSRYLVKRTGEKVFLECVQDMDHENMFWYRQDPGLGLRLIYFSYDVKMKEKGDIPEGYSVSREKKERFSLILESASTNQTSMYLCASLPRESSEQYFGPGTRLTVT.

This clonotype was seen at least ten times. The rearrangement joins TRBV2 to TRBJ2-4; no reliable D call. V lost 9 bases to trimming and J lost 0 bases, with 15 bases between them. The CDR3 is made up of 15 amino acids. In germline, CDR1 is SNHLY, CDR2 FYNNEI. CDR3 bases: TGTGCCAGTGGGCCCGTCTTCATAGCCAAAAACATTCAGTACTTC. It yields the protein CASGPVFIAKNIQYF.

This clonotype was detected ten times or more. This chain links TRBV19 with TRBJ2-1; tentative D call: TRBD2 (5 bases). This CDR3 contains 16 residues. Germline values: CDR1 LNHDA, CDR2 SQIVND (reference sequence). Trimming left V 3 bases short and J 0 bases short, with 12 bases between. The CDR3 DNA reads TGTGCCAGTAGTATTGGATCTGCGGGCTCCTACAATGAGCAGTTCTTC. Translated, it gives CASSIGSAGSYNEQFF.

In this sample, this clonotype turned up a few times. This chain connects TRBV19 to TRBJ2-5; TRBD1 agrees at 7 bases. Germline values: CDR1 LNHDA, CDR2 SQIVND (reference sequence). The CDR3 has 13 amino acids. V lost 7 bases to trimming and J lost 7 bases; unmatched junction nucleotides: 9. CDR3 sequence reads: CASNRQGDGTQYF. The DNA of the CDR3 is TGTGCCAGTAATAGACAGGGCGACGGGACCCAGTACTTC.

In its sample, this clonotype was seen many times. This chain joins TRBV28 and TRBJ2-7; 12 positions match TRBD1. The CDR3 has 15 residues. CDR1 and CDR2 from the germline V gene are MDHEN and SYDVKM. V lost 8 bases to trimming and J lost 5 bases; unmatched junction nucleotides: 10. The CDR3 protein is CASSPAGTGGNEQYF. CDR3 nucleotide sequence: TGTGCCAGCTCACCTGCGGGGACAGGGGGCAACGAGCAGTACTTC.

This clonotype came up many times. The rearrangement uses TRBV7-9 and TRBJ2-3; perhaps TRBD2 as D (5 bases). CDR3 length: 11 amino acids. V was trimmed by 2 bases and J by 10 bases, leaving 7 bases between them. Germline V CDR1 and CDR2: SEHNR, FQNEAQ (reference sequence). The CDR3 region is CASSLRGAQYF. The CDR3 DNA follows: TGTGCCAGCAGCTTACGGGGAGCGCAGTATTTT.

The rearrangement uses TRBV29-1 and TRBJ2-3, with D possibly TRBD2 on 5 matching bases. This CDR3 is built from 13 residues. In germline, CDR1 is SQVTM, CDR2 ANQGSEA. With 4 bases removed from V and 3 bases from J, the gap between germline ends came to 11 bases. In DNA form, the CDR3 reads TGCAGCGTTGTTGCAGCGGCAACAGATACGCAGTATTTT. Translating gives CSVVAAATDTQYF.

In its sample, this clonotype was seen many times. This chain uses TRBV7-3 with TRBJ2-1; D perhaps matches TRBD1 (5 bases). The germline V gene encodes CDR1 SGHTA and CDR2 FQGTGA. There are 13 residues in the CDR3. Trimming removed 5 bases from V and 3 bases from J, with 8 bases in between. Here the CDR3 DNA reads TGTGCCAGCAGCCAGGACAACTACAATGAGCAGTTCTTC. Its translation is CASSQDNYNEQFF.

Notes on this clonotype: This sequence is one base from a far larger clone and is likely a read error. V usage is TRBV29-1 and J usage is TRBJ1-6, with a weak D call TRBD1 (6 bases). The CDR3 runs 11 residues. CDR1 and CDR2 (germline): SQVTM, ANQGSEA. The CDR3 region has the DNA TGCAGCGGAACCCCCACGGGACACCTCTCCTTT. It is translated as CSGTPTGHLSF. The full variable domain, with the rest looked up from reference TRBV29-1 and TRBJ1-6, is SAVISQKPSRDICQRGTSLTIQCQVDSQVTMMFWYRQQPGQSLTLIATANQGSEATYESGFVIDKFPISRPNLTFSTLTVSNMSPEDSSIYLCSGTPTGHLSFGNGTRLTVT.

This clonotype was seen many times. This rearrangement joins TRBV5-1 to TRBJ2-2; a possible D gene is TRBD2 (5 bases). This CDR3 region has 15 residues. Trimming took off 0 bases at V and 0 bases at J, with 6 bases between the two ends. Germline V gene data show CDR1 as SGHRS and CDR2 as YFSETQ. DNA for the CDR3: TGCGCCAGCAGCTTGGGACTAACGAACACCGGGGAGCTGTTTTTT. It yields the protein CASSLGLTNTGELFF.

This clonotype rates as medium-sized (0.01 to 0.1%). V gene TRBV20-1 combines with J gene TRBJ2-1; D gene ambiguous. Trimming took off 0 bases at V and 0 bases at J, with 9 bases between the two ends. CDR1 is DFQATT and CDR2 is SNEGSKA in the germline V gene (reference sequence). The CDR3 consists of 15 residues. CDR3 sequence: CSARESHTSYNEQFF. The CDR3 DNA follows: TGCAGTGCTAGAGAGAGCCATACCTCCTACAATGAGCAGTTCTTC.

As for this clonotype: At one boundary the junction diverges from the germline segment, which might be a read error. The chain couples TRBV5-4 to TRBJ2-7; no firm D call. The germline CDR1 and CDR2 sequences are SGHNT and YYREEE (reference sequence). This CDR3 comprises 13 residues. The CDR3, as DNA: TGTGCCAGCAGCTTGGTAGGTCCGGACGAGCGGTACTTC. Protein sequence: CASSLVGPDERYF.

In this sample, this clonotype turned up many times. This chain uses TRBV3-1 with TRBJ2-1; D remains unclear. The CDR3 is 16 residues long. The germline V gene encodes CDR1 LGHDT and CDR2 YNNKEL (reference sequence). The ends were cut back, 0 bases at V and 0 bases at J, with 9 bases in the middle. In DNA form, the CDR3 reads TGTGCCAGCAGCCAAGAACGAGTAAGCTCCTACAATGAGCAGTTCTTC. Residues: CASSQERVSSYNEQFF.

Of note for this clonotype: A much bigger clone sits one base away, suggesting this may be a read error. The CDR3 is CASSLGLAGVLNEQFF. CDR3 nucleotides: TGTGCCAGCAGCTTGGGACTAGCGGGAGTGCTCAATGAGCAGTTCTTC. The chain links TRBV11-3 to TRBJ2-1, with TRBD2 matching 14 bases. The CDR3 runs to 16 residues. Trimming at V came to 3 bases and at J to 6 bases, leaving 4 bases not matched to a gene. Germline V lookup: CDR1 SGHNT, CDR2 YENEEA.

Note on this clonotype: Relative to the germline gene, one junction end is altered; a read error may explain this. The chain employs TRBV2 and TRBJ2-3; no definite D call. From germline, CDR1 is SNHLY and CDR2 FYNNEI. The CDR3 runs 14 residues. CDR3 loop: CASSETVNSDTKYF. CDR3 DNA sequence: TGTGCCAGCAGTGAAACCGTAAACTCAGATACGAAGTATTTT.

This clonotype was seen many times. The chain links TRBV25-1 to TRBJ2-7; possible D gene TRBD1, 6 bases. Trimming left V 4 bases short and J 1 base short, with 17 bases between. The CDR3 loop spans 16 amino acids. CDR1 and CDR2 from the germline V gene are MGHDK and SYGVNS. The CDR3: CASSVTGTLISYEQYF. The CDR3 DNA sequence: TGTGCCAGCAGTGTTACCGGGACACTGATTTCCTACGAGCAGTACTTC.

The table lists this clonotype with many counts. The rearrangement uses TRBV7-6 and TRBJ2-2, with TRBD2 matching 9 bases. V was pared by 1 base and J by 3 bases, with 9 bases of the junction left unmatched. CDR1 SGHVS and CDR2 FNYEAQ come from the germline V gene. The CDR3 has 18 residues. CDR3 sequence: CASSLVFAGGPDTGELFF. The CDR3 region has the DNA TGTGCCAGCAGCTTAGTATTCGCGGGGGGGCCGGACACCGGGGAGCTGTTTTTT. Drawing the rest from reference TRBV7-6 and TRBJ2-2, the complete variable domain is GAGVSQSPRYKVTKRGQDVALRCDPISGHVSLYWYRQALGQGPEFLTYFNYEAQQDKSGLPNDRFSAERPEGSISTLTIQRTEQRDSAMYRCASSLVFAGGPDTGELFFGEGSRLTVL.

About this clonotype itself: At one end the junction does not follow the germline gene, possibly because of a read error. V is TRBV7-8 and J is TRBJ1-5; D uncertain. This CDR3 comprises 14 residues. Germline loops: CDR1 SGHVS, CDR2 FQNEAQ. CDR3 bases: TGTGCCGGCAGCTTAGCTGGCGGCAATCAGCCCCAGCATTTT. Translated, it gives CAGSLAGGNQPQHF.

This clonotype has only a few counts. V is TRBV6-2 or TRBV6-3 and J is TRBJ2-1; 8 bases match TRBD2. Germline assignment: CDR1 MNHEY and CDR2 SVGEGT. This CDR3 is built from 16 residues. Losses at the gene ends were 2 bases for V and 12 bases for J; bases not matched to a gene: 15. DNA of the CDR3: TGTGCCAGCAGTTACAGCCTAACGGGAGGGCCATATGGGCAGTTCTTC. This sequence encodes CASSYSLTGGPYGQFF.